This T cell receptor (beta chain) was sequenced during a study of shared clonotypes between healthy human individuals. The V end lost 6 bases, the J end lost 3 bases, and 12 bases lay between the germline ends. This CDR3 contains 13 residues. Germline values: CDR1 SGHVS, CDR2 FQNEAQ. CD45RO negativity and positive selection for CCR7 defined naive CD8 cells, a population that excluded terminally differentiated effector memory CD45RA+ cells. At deep level, the assay was performed. Researchers divided each subset's genomic DNA evenly across several immunoSEQ plates. Assay: immunoSEQ multiplex PCR; the TCRdb copy retains only in-frame clones and omits some. The sample has about 2 million clones, roughly 94% seen once.

V and J are TRBV7-8 and TRBJ2-7, with D possibly TRBD2 on 6 matching bases. The source is a man between 18 and 35 years old in good health. Sequencing was done on a sample of naive CD8+ T cells sorted from blood. CDR3 sequence (DNA): TGTGCCAGCAGGGTTGGCGGGGACTACGAGCAGTACTTC. Encoded protein: CASRVGGDYEQYF.